The rows below give T cell receptor beta chains drawn from one sample of a study of cytomegalovirus exposure and HLA in healthy donors. Here immunoSEQ multiplex PCR was the method, and the copy in TCRdb shows in-frame clones only, minus some. The sample table includes approximately 80,000 clones. The sample taken for sequencing was PBMCs. These receptors were obtained from a woman in her twenties or thirties in good health and CMV-seronegative. The CDR3 runs from the conserved cysteine through the conserved F or W.

V gene	J gene	CDR3 protein
TRBV30	TRBJ2-3	CAWSTSGSSVDTQYF
TRBV2	TRBJ1-5	CASGRDRNQPQHF
TRBV11-2	TRBJ1-6	CASSNLGARGSSYNSPLHF
TRBV30	TRBJ1-5	CAWSVRVDQPQHF
TRBV5-1	TRBJ2-7	CASSLTGDYEQYF
TRBV5-5	TRBJ1-2	CASSSRDRGKAANGYTF
TRBV10-2	TRBJ2-1	CASRKGAGGRHNEQFF
TRBV5-1	TRBJ2-7	CASSPIAGNYEQYF
TRBV19	TRBJ1-1	CASSWQENTEAFF
TRBV20-1	TRBJ1-4	CSASTGEKLFF
TRBV25-1	TRBJ2-6	CASSSPGQDSGANVLTF
TRBV7-2	TRBJ1-1	CASSLTVNTEAFF
TRBV6-1	TRBJ1-5	CASSRDRGVGQPQHF
TRBV30	TRBJ2-7	CAWTTIRDSSYEQYF
TRBV30	TRBJ2-7	CAWSTSGTGAGEQYF
TRBV5-4	TRBJ2-3	CASSPRTSGSTDTQYF
TRBV18	TRBJ2-3	CASSTSTSGSTDTQYF
TRBV30	TRBJ2-5	CAWSVGGRETQYF
TRBV7-9	TRBJ2-3	CASRLPGGTQYF